The clone carrying this T cell receptor beta chain was recorded at least ten times. What it recognizes is unknown. Separate cDNA molecules each had unique molecular identifiers attached to them. MiXCR, run by TCRdb on the 5' RACE reads, gives a single entry per CDR3 protein. The sample has about 27,000 distinct CDR3 sequences, about 2.9% seen once. This entry is derived from a study of early T cells in non-severe SARS-CoV-2 infection. Study findings and constraints: VDJdb matching favored anti-spike CD8 responses, missing private and CD4 specificities.

The CDR3 sequence is 15 residues long. Germline V gives CDR1 DFQATT, CDR2 SNEGSKA (reference sequence). V was cut by 0 bases and J by 4 bases, with 14 bases left in between. This TCR was recovered from an adult who was a healthcare worker with PCR-confirmed SARS-CoV-2 infection or an uninfected control (not recorded which). The sample comprised whole blood. The chain links TRBV20-1 to TRBJ2-3; perhaps TRBD2 as D (7 bases). DNA for the CDR3: TGCAGTGCTAGAGATCGGGGAGGGGGTGCAGATACGCAGTATTTT. Translated: CSARDRGGGADTQYF.